Sequencing of this TCR gamma chain was carried out in a study of γδ T cells in repeated Plasmodium falciparum infection. Across the study: Malian children with intense seasonal malaria exposure were compared with matched Australian children. Over 644 days, donors received four mosquito-bite P. falciparum NF54 infections.

Germline V lookup: CDR1 GITISATS, CDR2 ISYDGTV (reference sequence). This CDR3 comprises 12 residues. The trim removed 5 bases at V and 9 bases at J, leaving 10 bases unmatched. Flow sorting of PBMC yielded separate Vgamma9/Vdelta2+ and Vdelta2-negative gammadelta T cell populations for bulk repertoire analysis. Both TRG and TRD chains were sequenced from each sorted sample. TCRdb reanalysed the multiplex PCR reads with CATT. Here the sample spans some 30,000 gamma-chain clones, almost 1.5% being singletons. Study outcomes and limitations: Donors in Mali lived in a small rural village, largely one ethnic group.

About this clone: Its antigen is unknown. The protein held in TCRdb is that of a much larger clone and does not match this DNA's translation at residue 7, likely because of a read error; the protein shown is translated from the DNA.

This clonotype was obtained from a pool of human donors (malaria-infected and uninfected, not separated). This chain connects TRGV9 to TRGJ1 or TRGJ2. TCRdb does not report a J gene; here it was assigned by matching the DNA to germline references. What was sequenced was gamma-delta T cells from blood. The CDR3 reads CALWGPELKKLF. For the CDR3, the DNA is TGTGCCTTGTGGGGGCCTGAACTTAAGAAACTCTTT.